This T cell receptor beta chain was sequenced during a study of CD8 T cells in Susac syndrome. A quantity of about 0.5 to 1 ug RNA underwent reverse transcription using random hexamers. The CDR3 of TCR beta was amplified by immunoSEQ multiplex PCR across 54 Vbeta and 13 Jbeta. MiXCR, run by TCRdb on the immunoSEQ multiplex PCR reads, gives a single entry per CDR3 protein. The sample includes approximately 200,000 distinct CDR3 sequences, almost 96% of them seen just once. V was cut by 6 bases and J by 5 bases, with 11 bases left in between. CDR3 length: 14 amino acids. This TCR was recovered from a human donor with multiple sclerosis. The sample was CD4+ T cells from PBMCs. The rearrangement joins TRBV12-3 or TRBV12-4 to TRBJ1-6; D perhaps matches TRBD1 (6 bases). The DNA for the CDR3 is TGTGCCAGCAGCCGACGGACAGATAATTCACCCCTCCACTTT. It yields the protein CASSRRTDNSPLHF.